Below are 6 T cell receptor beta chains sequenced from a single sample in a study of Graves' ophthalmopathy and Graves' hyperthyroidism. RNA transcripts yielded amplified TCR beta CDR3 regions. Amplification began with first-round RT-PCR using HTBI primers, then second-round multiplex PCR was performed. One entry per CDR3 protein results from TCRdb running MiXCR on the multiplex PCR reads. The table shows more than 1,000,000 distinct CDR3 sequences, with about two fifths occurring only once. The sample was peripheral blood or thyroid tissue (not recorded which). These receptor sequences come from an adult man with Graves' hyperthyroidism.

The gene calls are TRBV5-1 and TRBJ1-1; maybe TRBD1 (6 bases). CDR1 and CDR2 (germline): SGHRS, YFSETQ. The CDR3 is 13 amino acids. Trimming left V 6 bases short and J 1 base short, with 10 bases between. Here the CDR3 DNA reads TGCGCCAGCAAATTAGGGGGGAACACTGAAGCTTTCTTT. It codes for CASKLGGNTEAFF.

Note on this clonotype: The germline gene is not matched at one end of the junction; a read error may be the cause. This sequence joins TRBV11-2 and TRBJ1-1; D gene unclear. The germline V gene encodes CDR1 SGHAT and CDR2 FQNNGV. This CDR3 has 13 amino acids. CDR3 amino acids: CASNLVGNTEAFF. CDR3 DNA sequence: TGTGCCAGCAACTTAGTTGGGAACACTGAAGCTTTCTTT. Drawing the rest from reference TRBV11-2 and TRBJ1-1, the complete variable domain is EAGVAQSPRYKIIEKRQSVAFWCNPISGHATLYWYQQILGQGPKLLIQFQNNGVVDDSQLPKDRFSAERLKGVDSTLKIQPAKLEDSAVYLCASNLVGNTEAFFGQGTRLTVV.

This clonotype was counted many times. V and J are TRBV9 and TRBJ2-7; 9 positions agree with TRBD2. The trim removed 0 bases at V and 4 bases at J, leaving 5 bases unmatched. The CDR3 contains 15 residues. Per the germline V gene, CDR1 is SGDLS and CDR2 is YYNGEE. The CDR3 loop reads CASSVAPGLAYEQYF. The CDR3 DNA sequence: TGTGCCAGCAGCGTAGCCCCCGGACTAGCGTACGAGCAGTACTTC.

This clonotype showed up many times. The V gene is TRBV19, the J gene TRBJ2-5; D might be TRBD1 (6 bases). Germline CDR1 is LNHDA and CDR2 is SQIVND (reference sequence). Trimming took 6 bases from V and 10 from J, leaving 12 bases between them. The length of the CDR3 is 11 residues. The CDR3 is CASRSTGDQYF. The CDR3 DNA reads TGTGCCAGTAGATCGACAGGCGACCAGTACTTC. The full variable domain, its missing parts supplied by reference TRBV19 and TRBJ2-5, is DGGITQSPKYLFRKEGQNVTLSCEQNLNHDAMYWYRQDPGQGLRLIYYSQIVNDFQKGDIAEGYSVSREKKESFPLTVTSAQKNPTAFYLCASRSTGDQYFGPGTRLLVL.

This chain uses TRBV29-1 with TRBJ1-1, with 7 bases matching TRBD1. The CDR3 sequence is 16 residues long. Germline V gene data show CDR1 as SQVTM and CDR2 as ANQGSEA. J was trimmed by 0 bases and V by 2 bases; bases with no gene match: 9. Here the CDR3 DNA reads TGCAGCGTTGAAACTAGGGGGCGATTCATGAACACTGAAGCTTTCTTT. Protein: CSVETRGRFMNTEAFF.

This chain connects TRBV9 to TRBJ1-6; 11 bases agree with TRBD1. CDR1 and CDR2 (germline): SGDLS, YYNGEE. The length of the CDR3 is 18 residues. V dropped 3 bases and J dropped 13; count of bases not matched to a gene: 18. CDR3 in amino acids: CASSEPPPRGQGEQPLHF. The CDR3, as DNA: TGTGCCAGCAGCGAACCCCCCCCGCGGGGACAGGGGGAACAGCCCCTCCACTTT.